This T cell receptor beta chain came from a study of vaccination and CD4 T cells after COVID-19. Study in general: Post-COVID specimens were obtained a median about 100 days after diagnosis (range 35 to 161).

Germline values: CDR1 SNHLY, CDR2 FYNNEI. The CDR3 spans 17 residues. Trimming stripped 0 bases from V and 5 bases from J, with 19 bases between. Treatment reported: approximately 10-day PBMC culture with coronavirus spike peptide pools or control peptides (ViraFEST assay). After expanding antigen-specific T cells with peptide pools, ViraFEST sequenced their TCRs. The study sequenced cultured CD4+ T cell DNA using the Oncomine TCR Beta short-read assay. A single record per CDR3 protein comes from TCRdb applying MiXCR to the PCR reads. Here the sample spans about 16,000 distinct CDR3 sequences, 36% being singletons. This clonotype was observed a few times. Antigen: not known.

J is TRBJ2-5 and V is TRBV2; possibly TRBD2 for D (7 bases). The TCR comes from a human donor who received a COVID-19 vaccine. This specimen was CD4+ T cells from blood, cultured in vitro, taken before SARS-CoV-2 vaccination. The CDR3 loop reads CASSEALRGGEVETQYF. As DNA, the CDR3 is TGTGCCAGCAGTGAAGCGCTTAGAGGGGGGGAAGTGGAGACCCAGTACTTC.